These 14 T cell receptor beta chains were all obtained from the same sample, sequenced in a study of T cell responses to AZD1222 COVID-19 vaccine. Clones were read by immunoSEQ multiplex PCR, and TCRdb kept only the in-frame ones, dropping some. The sample shows roughly 70,000 clones, roughly nine tenths of them seen only once. Sequences were derived from peripheral blood, sampled on day 0 of AZD1222 vaccination. The receptor source for this set is an adult in good health.

The chain carries TRBV2 and TRBJ2-5; D remains unclear. The ends were cut back, 4 bases at V and 3 bases at J, with 3 bases in the middle. CDR3 size: 11 residues. CDR1 and CDR2 from the germline V gene are SNHLY and FYNNEI. The CDR3 loop reads CASSVEETQYF. The CDR3 DNA sequence: TGTGCCAGCAGTGTCGAAGAGACCCAGTACTTC.

The chain recombines TRBV11-2 with TRBJ2-1; 9 bases map to TRBD2. This CDR3 has 15 residues. Germline V CDR1 and CDR2: SGHAT, FQNNGV. J lost 6 bases, V lost 6 bases, and 9 bases had no gene match. CDR3 region: CASSRGASGANEQFF. The CDR3 bases are TGTGCCAGCAGTAGGGGGGCTAGCGGGGCCAATGAGCAGTTCTTC. Looking up the rest from reference TRBV11-2 and TRBJ2-1 gives the full variable domain: EAGVAQSPRYKIIEKRQSVAFWCNPISGHATLYWYQQILGQGPKLLIQFQNNGVVDDSQLPKDRFSAERLKGVDSTLKIQPAKLEDSAVYLCASSRGASGANEQFFGPGTRLTVL.

The J gene is TRBJ2-3, the V gene TRBV5-1, with 9 bases aligning to TRBD1. V trimming: 4 bases; J trimming: 6 bases; junction bases outside the gene matches: 9. Per germline, CDR1 SGHRS and CDR2 YFSETQ. This CDR3 has 15 residues. CDR3: CASSLATGGRDTQYF. The CDR3 region has the DNA TGCGCCAGCAGCCTGGCCACAGGGGGCCGTGATACGCAGTATTTT.

The chain links TRBV5-1 to TRBJ2-7; TRBD2 aligns across 7 bases. Germline trimming cut 0 bases from V and 7 bases from J; bases unmatched to any gene: 7. There are 14 residues in the CDR3. Germline-derived CDR1 and CDR2 are SGHRS and YFSETQ. CDR3 nucleotide sequence: TGCGCCAGCAGCTTGGCGGGGGGTTATGCTGAGCAGTACTTC. Protein: CASSLAGGYAEQYF. Full variable domain (rest looked up from reference TRBV5-1 and TRBJ2-7): KAGVTQTPRYLIKTRGQQVTLSCSPISGHRSVSWYQQTPGQGLQFLFEYFSETQRNKGNFPGRFSGRQFSNSRSEMNVSTLELGDSALYLCASSLAGGYAEQYFGPGTRLTVT.

For the CDR3, the DNA is TGTGCCAGCAGATACGGGACAGGAGTTAACACTGAAGCTTTCTTT. This encodes CASRYGTGVNTEAFF. The chain combines TRBV6-5 with TRBJ1-1; the match to TRBD1 covers 8 bases. J lost 2 bases, V lost 6 bases, and 8 bases had no gene match. Germline assignment: CDR1 MNHEY and CDR2 SVGAGI. This CDR3 region has 15 residues.

This sequence joins TRBV6-5 and TRBJ1-1; 8 bases line up with TRBD1. Germline trimming cut 1 base from V and 1 base from J; bases unmatched to any gene: 2. This CDR3 is built from 15 residues. Germline V gives CDR1 MNHEY, CDR2 SVGAGI. The CDR3 nucleotides are TGTGCCAGCAGTTACTACGGACAGGGGAACACTGAAGCTTTCTTT. Encoded protein: CASSYYGQGNTEAFF.

This chain joins TRBV18 and TRBJ1-2, with D possibly being TRBD1 (5 bases). Per the germline V gene, CDR1 is KGHSH and CDR2 is LQKENI. With 5 bases removed from V and 4 bases from J, the gap between germline ends came to 11 bases. This CDR3 spans 13 amino acids. In DNA, the CDR3 is TGTGCCAGCTCAAGACAGAGTCGCTATGGCTACACCTTC. It encodes CASSRQSRYGYTF. Combining the CDR3 with reference TRBV18 and TRBJ1-2 gives the whole variable domain NAGVMQNPRHLVRRRGQEARLRCSPMKGHSHVYWYRQLPEEGLKFMVYLQKENIIDESGMPKERFSAEFPKEGPSILRIQQVVRGDSAAYFCASSRQSRYGYTFGSGTRLTVV.

The V gene is TRBV23-1, the J gene TRBJ1-2, with D hard to call. TRBV23-1 is filed as an ORF, its function uncertain. Between the trimmed V and J ends, which lost 4 bases and 4 bases, there was a span of 16 bases. This CDR3 contains 15 residues. CDR3 DNA: TGCGCCAGCAGTCCAACCTGGAGGGCGGTCTATGGCTACACCTTC. This gives the protein CASSPTWRAVYGYTF.

The table lists this clone with a count of one. The chain links TRBV6-5 to TRBJ2-7; D gene unclear. CDR1 and CDR2 from the germline V gene are MNHEY and SVGAGI. The V and J ends lost 7 bases and 3 bases respectively, with 10 bases between them. CDR3 length: 12 amino acids. The chain's CDR3 is CASKGSNYEQYF. The CDR3 coding sequence is TGTGCCAGCAAGGGCAGCAACTACGAGCAGTACTTC.

This chain connects TRBV27 to TRBJ1-1, with 7 bases lining up with TRBD1. The germline gives CDR1 MNHEY, CDR2 SMNVEV (reference sequence). The CDR3 extends over 14 amino acids. The J segment lost 1 base and the V segment lost 7 bases, leaving 6 bases of the junction unmatched. The CDR3 DNA sequence: TGTGCCAGCAAACGACAGGGTAAGAACACTGAAGCTTTCTTT. Amino acids: CASKRQGKNTEAFF.

The chain recombines TRBV7-9 with TRBJ1-5; D unclear. Germline V gives CDR1 SEHNR, CDR2 FQNEAQ (reference sequence). The CDR3 has 13 amino acids. V gave up 6 bases and J gave up 4 bases, with 10 bases separating them. CDR3 sequence reads: CASSIGPNQPQHF. CDR3 DNA sequence: TGTGCCAGCAGTATTGGTCCGAATCAGCCCCAGCATTTT.

V is TRBV28 and J is TRBJ2-3; 7 nucleotides align to TRBD2. Germline V gives CDR1 MDHEN, CDR2 SYDVKM. The V and J ends lost 4 bases and 2 bases, in that order; junction bases with no gene match: 12. This CDR3 is built from 17 residues. The CDR3 reads CASSSPFGLADTDTQYF. The CDR3 bases are TGTGCCAGCAGTTCACCCTTCGGGCTAGCGGACACAGATACGCAGTATTTT.

The V gene is TRBV7-8, the J gene TRBJ2-1; 7 nucleotides agree with TRBD2. The J segment lost 1 base and the V segment lost 4 bases, leaving 7 bases of the junction unmatched. Germline V gene sequence: CDR1 SGHVS, CDR2 FQNEAQ. The CDR3 is made up of 16 amino acids. The CDR3 spells CASSYSAGESYNEQFF. CDR3 nucleotides: TGTGCCAGCAGCTACTCGGCGGGAGAGTCCTACAATGAGCAGTTCTTC.

The rearrangement links TRBV24-1 to TRBJ2-1; 7 bases align to TRBD2. The CDR3 covers 14 residues. CDR1 and CDR2 from the germline V gene are KGHDR and SFDVKD. Germline trimming cut 3 bases from V and 9 bases from J; bases unmatched to any gene: 7. The CDR3 is CATSDETSSAEQFF. The CDR3, as DNA: TGTGCCACCAGTGATGAGACTAGCTCGGCTGAGCAGTTCTTC.